The clone carrying this TCR beta chain was observed a single time. The source of the sample is a study of cytomegalovirus exposure and HLA in healthy donors. The wider study: In terms of ancestry, the Caucasian-associated cluster contained roughly 80% of the roughly 400 genotyped donors.

Healthy people donating bone marrow made up the donors. The junction had 7 bases not matched to a gene; V was cut back by 7 bases and J by 12 bases. Germline V gene lookup returns CDR1 SNHLY and CDR2 FYNNEI. The CDR3 spans 12 residues. The PCR ran on 60 Vbeta and 13 Jbeta primers. Sequencing used immunoSEQ multiplex PCR; TCRdb keeps in-frame clones, though not all of them. This repertoire shows 100,000 to 150,000 clones, approximately 84% found once; its top ten account for around 2.5%. The sample comprised PBMCs. The genes are TRBV2 and TRBJ2-1; TRBD1 matches at 9 bases. This TCR was sampled from a boy younger than 10 in good health and CMV-seronegative. CDR3 sequence (DNA): TGTGCCAGCACCGCGACAGGGGGGCCGCAGTTCTTC. Its translation: CASTATGGPQFF.